This TCR beta chain was sequenced for a study of CD8+ T cells in alopecia areata. Germline CDR1 and CDR2: SGHTA and FQGNSA. V lost 7 bases to trimming and J lost 4 bases, with 11 bases between them. The CDR3 runs 13 residues. This clone was seen more than once but under ten times. Antigen: not known. Researchers gathered lesional scalp punch biopsies and peripheral blood from patients with alopecia areata. Study-wide findings and caveats: Patients showed less clear TCR sequence sharing than mice, possibly partly because of HLA diversity.

cDNA prepared by RNA extraction and subsequent reverse transcription served as the template for sequencing. Clones were sequenced by immunoSEQ multiplex PCR, and TCRdb holds only the in-frame ones, with some missing. The sample yields some 14,000 clones, 45% to 60% seen once. The specimen was skin, collected at week 0. The V call is TRBV7-2, the J call TRBJ1-3; D call uncertain. The source is a human donor with alopecia areata. The CDR3 loop is CASILSPGNTIYF. The CDR3 DNA sequence: TGTGCCAGCATCCTAAGTCCGGGAAACACCATATATTTT. The whole variable domain, filled in from reference TRBV7-2 and TRBJ1-3, reads GAGVSQSPSNKVTEKGKDVELRCDPISGHTALYWYRQSLGQGLEFLIYFQGNSAPDKSGLPSDRFSAERTGGSVSTLTIQRTQQEDSAVYLCASILSPGNTIYFGEGSWLTVV.